A single sample is the source of the 20 T cell receptor beta chains below, sequenced in a study of T cells after yellow fever vaccination. One entry per CDR3 protein results from TCRdb running MiXCR on the 5' RACE reads. The sample holds 250,000 to 400,000 distinct CDR3 sequences; 4.1% are singletons and the top ten take roughly 24%. The material was PBMCs, obtained 5 days after the yellow fever booster vaccination. These receptors all come from a man aged 18 to 29 who received the YFV17D yellow fever vaccine.

V usage is TRBV29-1 and J usage is TRBJ1-2, with D hard to call. V was trimmed by 3 bases and J by 4 bases, leaving 12 bases between them. This CDR3 has 13 residues. Germline values: CDR1 SQVTM, CDR2 ANQGSEA. The CDR3 region has the DNA TGCAGCGTTGACGTGCGAGGGAGCTATGGCTACACCTTC. Translated, it gives CSVDVRGSYGYTF.

This chain joins TRBV7-6 and TRBJ2-1; the D gene is possibly TRBD2 (7 bases). The CDR3 loop spans 15 amino acids. Trimming took 4 bases from V and 3 from J, leaving 13 bases between them. CDR1 SGHVS and CDR2 FNYEAQ come from the germline V gene. DNA of the CDR3: TGTGCCAGCAGCTCGAAGGGGGGGGTCTACAATGAGCAGTTCTTC. This sequence encodes CASSSKGGVYNEQFF.

This clonotype was recorded many times. This sequence joins TRBV5-4 and TRBJ2-5, with D perhaps TRBD2 (5 bases). With 0 bases removed from V and 3 bases from J, the gap between germline ends came to 9 bases. Germline CDR1 reads SGHNT; CDR2 reads YYREEE (reference sequence). CDR3 size: 14 residues. CDR3 DNA sequence: TGTGCCAGCAGCTTGGGAGGGAGTAAAGAGACCCAGTACTTC. Encoded protein: CASSLGGSKETQYF.

This clonotype was seen more than once but under ten times. The rearrangement links TRBV12-3 or TRBV12-4 to TRBJ1-1, with D perhaps TRBD1 (5 bases). The CDR3 length is 14 residues. V was cut by 6 bases and J by 1 base, with 12 bases left in between. CDR3 DNA sequence: TGTGCCAGCAGCCCGGGGCACCCGAACACTGAAGCTTTCTTT. This codes for CASSPGHPNTEAFF.

This clonotype was observed a few times. The CDR3 sequence is CSVWLFGNTEAFF. The CDR3 DNA sequence: TGCAGCGTCTGGCTATTCGGCAACACTGAAGCTTTCTTT. The chain links TRBV29-1 to TRBJ1-1; D is unclear. CDR1 is SQVTM and CDR2 is ANQGSEA in the germline V gene. Trimming stripped 6 bases from V and 2 bases from J, with 13 bases between. This CDR3 region has 13 residues.

This clonotype was seen only a few times. The V and J genes are TRBV7-8 and TRBJ2-3; 8 bases match TRBD1. CDR3 size: 15 residues. J lost 6 bases, V lost 3 bases, and 8 bases had no gene match. Looked up from germline, CDR1 is SGHVS and CDR2 is FQNEAQ. The CDR3 DNA follows: TGTGCCAGCAGCTTTCCGGGACAGGTGACCGATACGCAGTATTTT. Protein sequence: CASSFPGQVTDTQYF. The full variable domain, in which reference TRBV7-8 and TRBJ2-3 provide the parts outside the CDR3, is GAGVSQSPRYKVAKRGQDVALRCDPISGHVSLFWYQQALGQGPEFLTYFQNEAQLDKSGLPSDRFFAERPEGSVSTLKIQRTQQEDSAVYLCASSFPGQVTDTQYFGPGTRLTVL.

This clonotype was counted at least ten times. The chain has TRBV28 and TRBJ1-3; D gene uncertain. CDR1 is MDHEN, CDR2 SYDVKM, per germline. This CDR3 comprises 13 residues. With 3 bases removed from V and 5 bases from J, the gap between germline ends came to 8 bases. CDR3 DNA sequence: TGTGCCAGCAGTTTTAGTCGTAGAAACACCATATATTTT. The encoded protein is CASSFSRRNTIYF.

This clonotype was recorded many times. The rearrangement joins TRBV4-2 to TRBJ2-7; D gene unclear. The CDR3 loop spans 14 amino acids. The germline V gene encodes CDR1 LGHNA and CDR2 YNFKEQ. V dropped 0 bases and J dropped 5 bases, with 11 bases sitting between them. The CDR3 DNA reads TGTGCCAGCAGCCAAGAATGGTCCGTCGACGAGCAGTACTTC. This sequence encodes CASSQEWSVDEQYF.

This clonotype was detected ten times or more. This chain uses TRBV9 with TRBJ1-1; a possible D gene is TRBD1 (5 bases). This CDR3 spans 14 amino acids. Trimming pared 3 bases from V and 0 bases from J, leaving 9 bases between. Germline assignment: CDR1 SGDLS and CDR2 YYNGEE. The CDR3: CASSAGHLNTEAFF. CDR3 nucleotide sequence: TGTGCCAGCAGCGCTGGACACCTGAACACTGAAGCTTTCTTT.

The chain carries TRBV5-6 and TRBJ1-1, with 7 bases identical to TRBD1. Germline values: CDR1 SGHDT, CDR2 YYEEEE. This CDR3 is built from 13 residues. V shed 4 bases, J shed 5 bases, and the junction held 5 bases outside the gene matches. CDR3 sequence: CASSKTGRTEAFF. CDR3 bases: TGTGCCAGCAGCAAGACAGGGAGAACTGAAGCTTTCTTT.

The table lists this clonotype with many counts. V usage is TRBV3-1 and J usage is TRBJ1-6, with D tentatively TRBD1 (5 bases). The CDR3 runs to 14 residues. V gave up 2 bases and J gave up 7 bases, with 9 bases separating them. Germline V gene lookup returns CDR1 LGHDT and CDR2 YNNKEL (reference sequence). The CDR3: CASSQQGKNSPLHF. CDR3 DNA sequence: TGTGCCAGCAGCCAACAGGGAAAAAATTCACCCCTCCACTTT. Complete variable domain (other parts from reference TRBV3-1 and TRBJ1-6): DTAVSQTPKYLVTQMGNDKSIKCEQNLGHDTMYWYKQDSKKFLKIMFSYNNKELIINETVPNRFSPKSPDKAHLNLHINSLELGDSAVYFCASSQQGKNSPLHFGNGTRLTVT.

This clonotype has ten or more counts. The rearrangement links TRBV29-1 to TRBJ2-2; unclear D gene. The CDR3 contains 12 residues. Germline CDR1 and CDR2: SQVTM and ANQGSEA. Trimming removed 4 bases at V and 3 bases at J, with 6 bases between. The CDR3 reads CSVGVYTGELFF. CDR3 sequence (DNA): TGCAGCGTTGGGGTCTACACCGGGGAGCTGTTTTTT.

This chain links TRBV4-1 with TRBJ2-5; 16 bases are a match to TRBD2. The germline CDR1 and CDR2 sequences are MGHRA and YSYEKL. This CDR3 contains 18 residues. Trimming at V came to 6 bases and at J to 5 bases, leaving 12 bases not matched to a gene. The CDR3 DNA reads as TGCGCCAGCAGTCCTTCTCCGGGACTAGCGGGGGGGTTGGAGACCCAGTACTTC. Its protein is CASSPSPGLAGGLETQYF.

This clonotype was seen at least ten times. This rearrangement joins TRBV18 to TRBJ2-5, with TRBD1 matching over 7 bases. This CDR3 has 15 amino acids. Germline CDR1 is KGHSH and CDR2 is LQKENI. The J segment lost 2 bases and the V segment lost 3 bases, leaving 6 bases of the junction unmatched. The CDR3 DNA reads as TGTGCCAGCTCACCTTTCCGGACAGGTCAAGAGACCCAGTACTTC. Protein product: CASSPFRTGQETQYF. Supplemented by reference TRBV18 and TRBJ2-5, the full variable domain reads NAGVMQNPRHLVRRRGQEARLRCSPMKGHSHVYWYRQLPEEGLKFMVYLQKENIIDESGMPKERFSAEFPKEGPSILRIQQVVRGDSAAYFCASSPFRTGQETQYFGPGTRLLVL.

V gene TRBV11-2 combines with J gene TRBJ2-4; tentatively, D is TRBD2 (5 bases). Between the trimmed V and J ends, which lost 1 base and 2 bases, there was a span of 12 bases. CDR3 length: 16 amino acids. Germline V gives CDR1 SGHAT, CDR2 FQNNGV. CDR3 sequence: CASSLASDGTKNIQYF. CDR3 sequence (DNA): TGTGCCAGCAGCTTAGCCTCGGACGGGACCAAAAACATTCAGTACTTC.

This clonotype was observed at least ten times. The J gene is TRBJ1-1, the V gene TRBV5-1; 11 nucleotides align to TRBD1. Germline assignment: CDR1 SGHRS and CDR2 YFSETQ. Unmatched junction bases numbered 6, after V lost 7 bases and J lost 1 base. The CDR3 spans 15 residues. The DNA for the CDR3 is TGCGCCAGCGGACCGGGACAGGGGGAGAACACTGAAGCTTTCTTT. Translating gives CASGPGQGENTEAFF.

The genes are TRBV6-2 or TRBV6-3 and TRBJ1-5; D may be TRBD1 (5 bases). The V and J ends lost 6 bases and 4 bases respectively, with 16 bases between them. Looked up from germline, CDR1 is MNHEY and CDR2 is SVGEGT. This CDR3 is built from 15 residues. The chain's CDR3 is CASSPFGGGNQPQHF. CDR3 coding DNA: TGTGCCAGCAGCCCCTTTGGGGGAGGGAATCAGCCCCAGCATTTT.

The J gene is TRBJ2-7, the V gene TRBV6-6, with a weak D call TRBD2 (5 bases). Looked up from germline, CDR1 is MNHNY and CDR2 is SVGAGI (reference sequence). This CDR3 contains 14 residues. Trimming pared 7 bases from V and 5 bases from J, leaving 18 bases between. This chain's CDR3 is CASTLRRNPHEQYF. The CDR3 DNA is TGTGCCAGCACTTTACGGAGGAACCCCCACGAGCAGTACTTC.

This clonotype was observed a handful of times. The V gene is TRBV7-6, the J gene TRBJ1-1; TRBD1 is a possible D gene (6 bases). This CDR3 region has 16 residues. Germline CDR1 reads SGHVS; CDR2 reads FNYEAQ. V gave up 5 bases and J gave up 1 base, with 17 bases separating them. The CDR3 sequence: CASSGRSGAGNTEAFF. Written as DNA, the CDR3 is TGTGCCAGCAGCGGAAGGTCGGGGGCAGGGAACACTGAAGCTTTCTTT.

This clonotype showed up just a few times. The chain has TRBV4-1 and TRBJ2-3, with D uncertain. Trimming took 1 base from V and 8 from J, leaving 10 bases between them. The CDR3 spans 13 residues. Germline loops: CDR1 MGHRA, CDR2 YSYEKL. CDR3 residues: CASSQVGSGTQYF. The CDR3 DNA reads TGCGCCAGCAGCCAAGTTGGTTCGGGTACGCAGTATTTT.